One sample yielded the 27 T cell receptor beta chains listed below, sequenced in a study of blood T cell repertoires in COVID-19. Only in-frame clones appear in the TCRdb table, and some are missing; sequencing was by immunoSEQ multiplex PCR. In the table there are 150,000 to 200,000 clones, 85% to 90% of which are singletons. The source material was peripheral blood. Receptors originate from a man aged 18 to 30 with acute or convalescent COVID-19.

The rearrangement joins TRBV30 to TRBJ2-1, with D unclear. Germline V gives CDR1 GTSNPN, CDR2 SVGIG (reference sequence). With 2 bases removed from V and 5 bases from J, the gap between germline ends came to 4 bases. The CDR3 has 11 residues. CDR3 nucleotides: TGTGCCTGGAGTCTACACAATGAGCAGTTCTTC. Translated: CAWSLHNEQFF.

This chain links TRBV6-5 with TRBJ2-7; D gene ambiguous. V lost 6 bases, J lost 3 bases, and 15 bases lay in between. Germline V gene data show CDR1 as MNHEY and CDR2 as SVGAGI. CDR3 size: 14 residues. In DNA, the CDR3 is TGTGCCAGCAGGCCTACCGTCTATTTCTACGAGCAGTACTTC. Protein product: CASRPTVYFYEQYF.

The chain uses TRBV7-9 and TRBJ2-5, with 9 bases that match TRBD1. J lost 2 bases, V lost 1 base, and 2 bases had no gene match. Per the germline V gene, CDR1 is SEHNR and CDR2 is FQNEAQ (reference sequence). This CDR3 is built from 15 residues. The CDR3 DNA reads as TGTGCCAGCAGCTTAGGGACAGGGGAACAAGAGACCCAGTACTTC. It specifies CASSLGTGEQETQYF.

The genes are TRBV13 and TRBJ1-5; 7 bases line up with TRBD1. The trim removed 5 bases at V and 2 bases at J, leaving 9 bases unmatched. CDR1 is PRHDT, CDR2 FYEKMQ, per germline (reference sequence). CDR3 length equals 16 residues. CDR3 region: CASSLRQGLGNQPQHF. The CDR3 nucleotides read TGTGCCAGCAGCCTAAGACAGGGCTTAGGCAATCAGCCCCAGCATTTT.

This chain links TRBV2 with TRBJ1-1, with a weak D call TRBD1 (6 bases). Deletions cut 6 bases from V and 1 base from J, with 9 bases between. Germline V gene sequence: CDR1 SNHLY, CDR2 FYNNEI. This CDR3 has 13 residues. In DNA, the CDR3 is TGTGCCAGCAGCCTCAGGGGGAACACTGAAGCTTTCTTT. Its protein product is CASSLRGNTEAFF.

Written as DNA, the CDR3 is TGTGCCAGCAGTGGATACCGAGGACAGACAAAAGGCACAGATACGCAGTATTTT. Its translation: CASSGYRGQTKGTDTQYF. This chain links TRBV25-1 with TRBJ2-3; possibly TRBD1 for D (6 bases). Looked up from germline, CDR1 is MGHDK and CDR2 is SYGVNS. The CDR3 totals 18 residues. V dropped 4 bases and J dropped 1 base, with 21 bases sitting between them.

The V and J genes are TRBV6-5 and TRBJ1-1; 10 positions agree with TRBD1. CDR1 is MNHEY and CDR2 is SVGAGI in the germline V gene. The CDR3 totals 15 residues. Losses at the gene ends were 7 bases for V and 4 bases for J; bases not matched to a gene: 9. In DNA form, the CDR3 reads TGTGCCAGCACGACAACCGGGACAGGGGTCACTGAAGCTTTCTTT. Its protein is CASTTTGTGVTEAFF.

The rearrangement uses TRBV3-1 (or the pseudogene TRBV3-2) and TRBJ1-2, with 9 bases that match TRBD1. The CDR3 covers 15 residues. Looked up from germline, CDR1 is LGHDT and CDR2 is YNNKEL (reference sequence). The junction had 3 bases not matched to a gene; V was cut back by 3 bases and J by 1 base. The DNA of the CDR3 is TGTGCCAGCAGCCATACAGGGGGCTTTAACTATGGCTACACCTTC. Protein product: CASSHTGGFNYGYTF.

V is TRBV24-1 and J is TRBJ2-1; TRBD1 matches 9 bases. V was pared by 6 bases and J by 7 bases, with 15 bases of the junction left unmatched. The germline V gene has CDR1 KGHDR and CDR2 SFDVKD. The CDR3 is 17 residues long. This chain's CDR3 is CATSPAQGTGFRNEQFF. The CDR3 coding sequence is TGTGCCACCAGTCCCGCCCAAGGGACAGGGTTCAGAAATGAGCAGTTCTTC.

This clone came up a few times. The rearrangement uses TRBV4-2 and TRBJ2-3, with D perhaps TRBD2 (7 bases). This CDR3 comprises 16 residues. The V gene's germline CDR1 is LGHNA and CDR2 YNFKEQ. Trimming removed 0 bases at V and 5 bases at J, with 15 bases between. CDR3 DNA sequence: TGTGCCAGCAGCCAAGATCGGTGGGGGGGCCTAGATACGCAGTATTTT. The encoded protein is CASSQDRWGGLDTQYF.

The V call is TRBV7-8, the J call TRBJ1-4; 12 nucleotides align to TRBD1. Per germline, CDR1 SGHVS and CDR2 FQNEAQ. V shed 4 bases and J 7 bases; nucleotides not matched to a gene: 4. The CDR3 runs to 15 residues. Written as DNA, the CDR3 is TGTGCCAGCAGCTCAGGGACAGGGGGCTTTGAAAAACTGTTTTTT. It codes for CASSSGTGGFEKLFF.

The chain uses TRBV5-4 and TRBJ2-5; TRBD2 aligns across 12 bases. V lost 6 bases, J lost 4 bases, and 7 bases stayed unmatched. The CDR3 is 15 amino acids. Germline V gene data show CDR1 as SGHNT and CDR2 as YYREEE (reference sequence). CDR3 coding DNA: TGTGCCAGCATGGCTAGCGGGGGGGCTGGAGAGACCCAGTACTTC. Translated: CASMASGGAGETQYF.

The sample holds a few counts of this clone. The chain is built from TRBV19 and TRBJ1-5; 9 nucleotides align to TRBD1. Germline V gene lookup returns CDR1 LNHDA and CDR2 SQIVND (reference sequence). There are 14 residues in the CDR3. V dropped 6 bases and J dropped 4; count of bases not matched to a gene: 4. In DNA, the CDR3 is TGTGCCAGTAGCTTTGGGACAGGGAATCAGCCCCAGCATTTT. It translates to CASSFGTGNQPQHF.

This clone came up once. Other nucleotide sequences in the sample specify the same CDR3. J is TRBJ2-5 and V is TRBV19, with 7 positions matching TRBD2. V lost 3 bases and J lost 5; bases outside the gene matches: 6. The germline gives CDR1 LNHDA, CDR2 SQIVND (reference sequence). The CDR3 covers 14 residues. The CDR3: CASSIGTGRETQYF. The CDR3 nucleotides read TGTGCCAGTAGTATCGGTACCGGGAGGGAGACCCAGTACTTC.

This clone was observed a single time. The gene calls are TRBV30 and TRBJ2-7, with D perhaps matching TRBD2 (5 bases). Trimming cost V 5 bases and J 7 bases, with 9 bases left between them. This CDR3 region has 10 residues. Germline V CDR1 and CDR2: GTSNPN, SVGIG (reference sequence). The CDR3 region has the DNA TGTGCCTGGTCCGAGGGAGAGCAGTACTTC. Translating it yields CAWSEGEQYF.

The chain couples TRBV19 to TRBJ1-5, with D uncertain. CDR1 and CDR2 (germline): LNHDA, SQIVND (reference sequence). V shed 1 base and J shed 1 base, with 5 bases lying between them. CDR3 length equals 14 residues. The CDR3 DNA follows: TGTGCCAGTAGTATAGTCGGGAGCAATCAGCCCCAGCATTTT. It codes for CASSIVGSNQPQHF.

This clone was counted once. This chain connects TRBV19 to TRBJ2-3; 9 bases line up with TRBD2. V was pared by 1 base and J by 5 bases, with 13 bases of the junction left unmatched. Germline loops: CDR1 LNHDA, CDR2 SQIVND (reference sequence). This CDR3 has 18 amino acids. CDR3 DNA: TGTGCCAGTAGTATAGCACCCCCGGGCGGGGGGGCCTTAGATACGCAGTATTTT. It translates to CASSIAPPGGGALDTQYF.

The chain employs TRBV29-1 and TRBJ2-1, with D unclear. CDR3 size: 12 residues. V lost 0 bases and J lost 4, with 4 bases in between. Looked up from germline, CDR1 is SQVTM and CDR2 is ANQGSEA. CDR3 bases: TGCAGCGTTGAAGATCTTTACAATGAGCAGTTCTTC. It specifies CSVEDLYNEQFF.

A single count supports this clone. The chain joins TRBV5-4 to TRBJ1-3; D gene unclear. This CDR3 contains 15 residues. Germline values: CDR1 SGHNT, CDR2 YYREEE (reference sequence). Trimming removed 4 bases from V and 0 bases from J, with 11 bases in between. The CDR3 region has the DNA TGTGCCAGCAGCCAGATCGATAACTCTGGAAACACCATATATTTT. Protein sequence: CASSQIDNSGNTIYF.

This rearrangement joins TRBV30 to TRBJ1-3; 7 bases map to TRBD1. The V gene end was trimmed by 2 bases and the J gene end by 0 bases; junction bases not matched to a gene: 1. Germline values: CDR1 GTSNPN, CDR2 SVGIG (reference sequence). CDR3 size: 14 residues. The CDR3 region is CAWSTGVSGNTIYF. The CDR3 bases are TGTGCCTGGAGTACAGGGGTCTCTGGAAACACCATATATTTT.

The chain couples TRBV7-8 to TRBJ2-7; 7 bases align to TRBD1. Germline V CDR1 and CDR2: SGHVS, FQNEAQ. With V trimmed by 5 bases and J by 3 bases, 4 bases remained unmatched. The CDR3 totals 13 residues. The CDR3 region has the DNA TGTGCCAGCAGCCGGGACAGCGGCTACGAGCAGTACTTC. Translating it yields CASSRDSGYEQYF.

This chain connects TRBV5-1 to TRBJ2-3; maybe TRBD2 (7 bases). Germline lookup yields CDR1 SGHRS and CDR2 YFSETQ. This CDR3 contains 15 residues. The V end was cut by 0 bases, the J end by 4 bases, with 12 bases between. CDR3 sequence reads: CASSLEGGPPDTQYF. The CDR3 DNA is TGCGCCAGCAGCTTGGAGGGGGGGCCGCCAGATACGCAGTATTTT.

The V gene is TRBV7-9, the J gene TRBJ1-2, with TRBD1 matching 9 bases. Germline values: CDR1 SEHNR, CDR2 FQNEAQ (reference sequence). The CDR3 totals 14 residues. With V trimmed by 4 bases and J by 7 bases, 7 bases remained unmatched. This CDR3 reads CASSSDRGRGGYTF. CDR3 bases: TGTGCCAGCAGCTCGGACAGGGGTCGAGGTGGCTACACCTTC.

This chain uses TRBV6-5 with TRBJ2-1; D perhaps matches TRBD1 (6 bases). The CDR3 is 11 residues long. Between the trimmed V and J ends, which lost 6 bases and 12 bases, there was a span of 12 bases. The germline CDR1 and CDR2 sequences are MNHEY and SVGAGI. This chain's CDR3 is CASRVQGGQFF. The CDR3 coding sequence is TGTGCCAGCAGAGTACAGGGTGGGCAGTTCTTC.

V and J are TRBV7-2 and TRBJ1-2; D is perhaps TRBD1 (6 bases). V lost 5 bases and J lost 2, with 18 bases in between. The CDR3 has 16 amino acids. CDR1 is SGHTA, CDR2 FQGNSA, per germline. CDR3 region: CASSTRPGTFNYGYTF. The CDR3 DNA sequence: TGTGCCAGCAGCACCCGCCCCGGGACATTCAACTATGGCTACACCTTC.

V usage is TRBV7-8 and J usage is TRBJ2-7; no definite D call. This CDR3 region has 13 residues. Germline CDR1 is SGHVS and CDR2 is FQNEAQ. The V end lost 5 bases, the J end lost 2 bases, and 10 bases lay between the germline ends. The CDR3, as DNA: TGTGCCAGCAGCGCTATTAGTGCCTACGAGCAGTACGTC. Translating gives CASSAISAYEQYV.

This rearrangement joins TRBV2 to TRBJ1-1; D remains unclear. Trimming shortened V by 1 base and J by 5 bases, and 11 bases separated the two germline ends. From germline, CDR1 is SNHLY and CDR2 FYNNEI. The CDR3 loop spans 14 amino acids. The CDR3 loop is CASSEGLGLTEAFF. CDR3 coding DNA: TGTGCCAGCAGTGAAGGACTGGGTTTGACTGAAGCTTTCTTT.